The 10 T cell receptor beta chains presented below share a single source sample, sequenced in a study of vaccination and CD4 T cells after COVID-19. The Oncomine TCR Beta short-read assay was applied to DNA of cultured CD4+ T cells. TCRdb re-analysed the PCR reads in MiXCR, keeping a single row per CDR3 protein. The table lists some 9,600 distinct CDR3 sequences, roughly three fifths of them singletons. Described treatment: approximately 9-day PBMC culture with coronavirus spike peptide pools or control peptides (ViraFEST assay). These receptors' antigens are unknown. The sequenced sample was CD4+ T cells from blood, cultured in vitro. The receptors were sampled from a human donor who had recovered from COVID-19.

The chain employs TRBV20-1 and TRBJ2-5, with 10 bases that match TRBD2. This CDR3 has 14 residues. J gave up 5 bases and V 6 bases, and 9 bases lay outside the gene matches. From germline, CDR1 is DFQATT and CDR2 SNEGSKA (reference sequence). The CDR3: CSAALAGRRETQYF. In nucleotides, the CDR3 is TGCAGTGCCGCACTAGCGGGAAGGAGGGAGACCCAGTACTTC.

The rearrangement links TRBV19 to TRBJ1-6; D may be TRBD1 (6 bases). Germline V gene lookup returns CDR1 LNHDA and CDR2 SQIVND (reference sequence). V was trimmed by 4 bases and J by 7 bases, leaving 17 bases between them. This CDR3 region has 16 residues. The CDR3 loop reads CASSTRIGGGNSPLHF. CDR3 coding DNA: TGTGCCAGTAGTACTCGTATAGGGGGAGGGAATTCACCCCTCCACTTT.

This clonotype was seen more than once but under ten times. The V call is TRBV19, the J call TRBJ1-5; 9 bases align to TRBD1. Looked up from germline, CDR1 is LNHDA and CDR2 is SQIVND (reference sequence). With V trimmed by 3 bases and J by 0 bases, 9 bases remained unmatched. The CDR3 is 18 residues long. The DNA for the CDR3 is TGTGCCAGTAGTATCAACCGGGGACAGGGTTATAGCAATCAGCCCCAGCATTTT. It encodes CASSINRGQGYSNQPQHF.

The genes are TRBV20-1 and TRBJ2-4, with D uncertain. The length of the CDR3 is 13 residues. Trimming took off 0 bases at V and 5 bases at J, with 8 bases between the two ends. Germline values: CDR1 DFQATT, CDR2 SNEGSKA (reference sequence). CDR3 nucleotides: TGCAGTGCTAGAGATCTTTTCCAAAACATTCAGTACTTC. Amino acids: CSARDLFQNIQYF.

The CDR3 reads CSASWTEATQYF. In DNA, the CDR3 is TGCAGTGCTAGTTGGACGGAGGCCACCCAGTACTTC. This sequence joins TRBV20-1 and TRBJ2-5; TRBD2 might be the D (5 bases). V was clipped by 3 bases and J by 8 bases, with 13 bases between them. CDR1 is DFQATT and CDR2 is SNEGSKA in the germline V gene (reference sequence). This CDR3 spans 12 amino acids.

CDR3 nucleotides: TGTGCCAGCAGTGAAAGGGGGGGGGGCTACACCTTC. Translated, it gives CASSERGGGYTF. The genes are TRBV6-1 and TRBJ1-2, with D tentatively TRBD1 (6 bases). The V end lost 2 bases, the J end lost 8 bases, and 9 bases lay between the germline ends. This CDR3 has 12 amino acids. Per germline, CDR1 MNHNS and CDR2 SASEGT.

This clonotype was recorded a few times. The chain couples TRBV2 to TRBJ1-5; 7 bases line up with TRBD1. This CDR3 region has 17 residues. Germline-derived CDR1 and CDR2 are SNHLY and FYNNEI. The V gene end was trimmed by 8 bases and the J gene end by 2 bases; junction bases not matched to a gene: 15. The CDR3 DNA reads TGTGCCAGCGCAGGGGGGCTGAGTATTCGTGGCAATCAGCCCCAGCATTTT. Translated: CASAGGLSIRGNQPQHF.

V gene TRBV19 combines with J gene TRBJ1-6; no firm D call. Germline assignment: CDR1 LNHDA and CDR2 SQIVND (reference sequence). V shed 5 bases and J shed 6 bases, with 11 bases lying between them. CDR3 length equals 14 residues. The CDR3, as DNA: TGTGCCAGTAGTCAAGGGCGGACTAATTCACCCCTCCACTTT. Encoded protein: CASSQGRTNSPLHF.

This rearrangement joins TRBV27 to TRBJ1-4, with D possibly TRBD1 on 6 matching bases. Per the germline V gene, CDR1 is MNHEY and CDR2 is SMNVEV (reference sequence). This CDR3 comprises 16 residues. Trimming shortened V by 7 bases and J by 4 bases, and 19 bases separated the two germline ends. CDR3 loop: CASTAWGPPNNEKLFF. CDR3 DNA sequence: TGTGCCAGCACCGCGTGGGGGCCTCCCAATAATGAAAAACTGTTTTTT.

This chain links TRBV2 with TRBJ2-2, with no clear D. Germline CDR1 reads SNHLY; CDR2 reads FYNNEI. The CDR3 length is 11 residues. V lost 2 bases and J lost 7, with 2 bases in between. The CDR3 nucleotides are TGTGCCAGCAGTGAATTCGGGGAGCTGTTTTTT. It encodes CASSEFGELFF. The entire variable domain, with the rest obtained from reference TRBV2 and TRBJ2-2, is as follows: EPEVTQTPSHQVTQMGQEVILRCVPISNHLYFYWYRQILGQKVEFLVSFYNNEISEKSEIFDDQFSVERPDGSNFTLKIRSTKLEDSAMYFCASSEFGELFFGEGSRLTVL.